Reported below is one T cell receptor beta chain. The length of the CDR3 is 15 residues. Per germline, CDR1 SGHRS and CDR2 YFSETQ. V shed 2 bases and J shed 7 bases, with 13 bases lying between them. These data come from a study of cytomegalovirus exposure and HLA in healthy donors. PCR involved 60 Vbeta and 13 Jbeta primers. Using immunoSEQ multiplex PCR, the repertoire was profiled, and TCRdb retains in-frame clones only, with some absent. The sample includes some 140,000 clones, more than 80% of them seen just once. Sequenced input: PBMCs. The V gene is TRBV5-1, the J gene TRBJ1-6; possible D gene TRBD1, 5 bases. The TCR originated in a woman in her twenties or thirties in good health and CMV-seropositive. In DNA, the CDR3 is TGCGCCAGCAGCTTCGAGGAGGGGTACAATTCACCCCTCCACTTT. The encoded protein is CASSFEEGYNSPLHF.